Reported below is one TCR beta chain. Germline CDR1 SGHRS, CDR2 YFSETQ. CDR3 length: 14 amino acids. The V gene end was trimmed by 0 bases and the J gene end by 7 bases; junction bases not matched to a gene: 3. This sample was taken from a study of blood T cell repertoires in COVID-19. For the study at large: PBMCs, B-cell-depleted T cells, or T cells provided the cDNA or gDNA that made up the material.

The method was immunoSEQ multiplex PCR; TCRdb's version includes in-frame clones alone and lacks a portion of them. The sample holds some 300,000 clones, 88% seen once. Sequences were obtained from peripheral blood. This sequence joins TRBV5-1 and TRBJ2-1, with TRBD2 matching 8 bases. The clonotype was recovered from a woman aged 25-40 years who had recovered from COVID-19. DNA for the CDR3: TGCGCCAGCAGCTTGGATAGCGGGATAAATGAGCAGTTCTTC. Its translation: CASSLDSGINEQFF.